This T cell receptor (beta chain) came from a study of neurological immune-mediated disorders. Study-level results: Among expanded clones, no CDR3 amino acid sequences were shared across subjects, a pattern suggesting private repertoires in all groups.

This clonotype was seen repeatedly, ten times or more. Antigen unknown. The cDNA came from 5'RACE, which used 10-nucleotide random UMIs. TCRdb re-analysed the 5' RACE reads in MiXCR, keeping a single row per CDR3 protein. Among some 28,000 distinct CDR3 sequences, approximately 6.6% were seen once, and the ten largest hold roughly 8.8%. V was cut by 1 base and J by 7 bases, with 9 bases left in between. This CDR3 region has 13 residues. Germline lookup yields CDR1 SGHRS and CDR2 YFSETQ. The sequence was collected from a woman aged 50 to 65 in good health. V is TRBV5-1 and J is TRBJ1-5; D is perhaps TRBD1 (6 bases). Sequencing was done on a sample of PBMCs. The CDR3 DNA follows: TGCGCCAGCAGCTTGACAGGGTACCAGCCCCAGCATTTT. This encodes CASSLTGYQPQHF.